Shown below are 25 T cell receptor beta chains from a single sample sequenced in a study of HIV-infected children after antiretroviral therapy interruption. The treatment here: PENTA 11 planned treatment interruption arm or continuous ART arm. The TCR library was built from RNA with a 3' RACE protocol and unique molecular identifiers. MiXCR, run by TCRdb on the 3' RACE reads, gives a single entry per CDR3 protein. Among more than 40,000 distinct CDR3 sequences listed, roughly 4.5% were seen once. This specimen was CD45RA+ CD4+ T cells from PBMCs, pooled from several time points, taken from a donor given antiretroviral therapy, either interrupted or continuous. Subset defined: naive CD4+ CD45RA+ CD45RO- T cells. These receptors came from a pool of human donors with HIV.

This clonotype was observed many times. The chain joins TRBV19 to TRBJ2-6; D is ambiguous. This CDR3 is 13 amino acids long. Germline assignment: CDR1 LNHDA and CDR2 SQIVND (reference sequence). V was cut by 9 bases and J by 2 bases, with 8 bases left in between. The CDR3 DNA is TGTGCCAGCGGTAGAACTGGGGCCAACGTCCTGACTTTC. Translation: CASGRTGANVLTF.

Ten or more counts support this clonotype. This sequence joins TRBV11-3 and TRBJ2-1, with 8 bases identical to TRBD1. The V segment lost 5 bases and the J segment 7 bases; nucleotides outside the gene matches: 7. The CDR3 runs 14 residues. Germline CDR1 reads SGHNT; CDR2 reads YENEEA. Here the CDR3 DNA reads TGTGCCAGCAGCCCGGGACAGGTAGGGAATGAGCAGTTCTTC. This gives the protein CASSPGQVGNEQFF.

This clonotype was counted many times. The chain is built from TRBV5-1 and TRBJ1-5, with D possibly matching TRBD1 (6 bases). Trimming removed 0 bases at V and 2 bases at J, with 9 bases between. There are 15 residues in the CDR3. Germline values: CDR1 SGHRS, CDR2 YFSETQ. In DNA form, the CDR3 reads TGCGCCAGCAGCTTGGCAGGGGATGGCAATCAGCCCCAGCATTTT. Protein product: CASSLAGDGNQPQHF.

To note about this clonotype: This clone may be a read error of a much larger clone one base away. The CDR3 DNA follows: TGTGCCAGCAGTGGACACCTCTCCAGCTACACCTTC. This translates into CASSGHLSSYTF. J is TRBJ1-2 and V is TRBV12-3 or TRBV12-4; TRBD1 is a possible D gene (5 bases). V lost 5 bases and J 9 bases, leaving 13 bases between the germline ends. The CDR3 runs 12 residues.

This clonotype was seen ten or more times. V gene TRBV2 combines with J gene TRBJ2-3; perhaps TRBD1 as D (7 bases). This CDR3 comprises 13 residues. The V gene lost 8 bases and the J gene lost 5 bases, with 14 bases spanning the gap. CDR1 and CDR2 from the germline V gene are SNHLY and FYNNEI. The CDR3 region is CASGGGLGDTQYF. CDR3 nucleotide sequence: TGTGCCAGCGGAGGGGGCTTAGGAGATACGCAGTATTTT. Supplemented by reference TRBV2 and TRBJ2-3, the full variable domain reads EPEVTQTPSHQVTQMGQEVILRCVPISNHLYFYWYRQILGQKVEFLVSFYNNEISEKSEIFDDQFSVERPDGSNFTLKIRSTKLEDSAMYFCASGGGLGDTQYFGPGTRLTVL.

This sequence joins TRBV29-1 and TRBJ1-5; TRBD1 agrees at 9 bases. Germline V lookup: CDR1 SQVTM, CDR2 ANQGSEA. The CDR3 covers 13 residues. With 7 bases clipped from V and 3 bases from J, the junction kept 4 bases outside the gene matches. The DNA for the CDR3 is TGCAGCGCAGGACAGGGGTACAATCAGCCCCAGCATTTT. Protein: CSAGQGYNQPQHF.

This clonotype was seen at least ten times. The V and J genes are TRBV29-1 and TRBJ1-1, with TRBD1 identical over 7 bases. This CDR3 comprises 13 residues. CDR1 SQVTM and CDR2 ANQGSEA come from the germline V gene. Losses at the gene ends were 2 bases for V and 1 base for J; bases not matched to a gene: 1. The CDR3 reads CSVEQGGNTEAFF. The DNA for the CDR3 is TGCAGCGTTGAACAGGGGGGGAACACTGAAGCTTTCTTT.

This clonotype was seen a few times. This chain uses TRBV12-5 with TRBJ2-2; D possibly corresponds to TRBD2 (6 bases). The CDR3 runs 17 residues. In germline, CDR1 is LGHNT, CDR2 FRNRAP. The V end lost 1 base, the J end lost 1 base, and 13 bases lay between the germline ends. CDR3 sequence: CASGLGDFFLNTGELFF. DNA of the CDR3: TGTGCTAGTGGTTTGGGGGACTTTTTTCTGAACACCGGGGAGCTGTTTTTT.

The sample holds many counts of this clonotype. V is TRBV29-1 and J is TRBJ1-4, with D tentatively TRBD1 (5 bases). CDR1 and CDR2 from the germline V gene are SQVTM and ANQGSEA. V was clipped by 4 bases and J by 0 bases, with 9 bases between them. This CDR3 comprises 14 residues. CDR3 bases: TGCAGCGTTGCAGGGACTACAACTAATGAAAAACTGTTTTTT. It is translated as CSVAGTTTNEKLFF.

In this sample, this clonotype turned up many times. The rearrangement uses TRBV2 and TRBJ2-7; the D is unclear. The ends were cut back, 8 bases at V and 3 bases at J, with 11 bases in the middle. The CDR3 loop spans 12 amino acids. The germline CDR1 and CDR2 sequences are SNHLY and FYNNEI. In DNA, the CDR3 is TGTGCCAGCCATTGGAGACTCTACGAGCAGTACTTC. This gives the protein CASHWRLYEQYF.

This clonotype was counted ten times or more. This chain links TRBV7-2 with TRBJ1-2, with 10 bases fitting TRBD1. The V gene end was trimmed by 5 bases and the J gene end by 6 bases; junction bases not matched to a gene: 6. Germline V gene sequence: CDR1 SGHTA, CDR2 FQGNSA. CDR3 length: 14 residues. The CDR3 loop is CASSEAGTGDGYTF. In DNA, the CDR3 is TGTGCCAGCAGCGAGGCCGGGACAGGGGATGGCTACACCTTC. Full variable domain (remainder filled in from reference TRBV7-2 and TRBJ1-2): GAGVSQSPSNKVTEKGKDVELRCDPISGHTALYWYRQSLGQGLEFLIYFQGNSAPDKSGLPSDRFSAERTGGSVSTLTIQRTQQEDSAVYLCASSEAGTGDGYTFGSGTRLTVV.

This clonotype was detected many times. The chain couples TRBV2 to TRBJ1-4; perhaps TRBD1 as D (5 bases). V gave up 6 bases and J gave up 8 bases, with 16 bases separating them. CDR3 length: 14 residues. The germline V gene encodes CDR1 SNHLY and CDR2 FYNNEI. CDR3 residues: CASSLSGTEEKLFF. The CDR3 DNA reads as TGTGCCAGCAGCCTGAGCGGGACGGAAGAAAAACTGTTTTTT.

This clonotype was counted ten times or more. The J gene is TRBJ1-1, the V gene TRBV2; tentatively, D is TRBD1 (6 bases). From germline, CDR1 is SNHLY and CDR2 FYNNEI. Trimming cost V 5 bases and J 8 bases, with 12 bases left between them. The CDR3 length is 12 residues. This CDR3 is CASSKQGVEAFF. DNA of the CDR3: TGTGCCAGCAGTAAACAGGGAGTGGAAGCTTTCTTT.

This clonotype has a handful of counts. The CDR3 bases are TGTGCCAGCAGTTTTGAACAGGGGGCGAATCAGCCCCAGCATTTT. This translates into CASSFEQGANQPQHF. The chain combines TRBV28 with TRBJ1-5; 9 bases are shared with TRBD1. This CDR3 spans 15 amino acids. With 3 bases clipped from V and 4 bases from J, the junction kept 4 bases outside the gene matches. CDR1 is MDHEN, CDR2 SYDVKM, per germline.

This clonotype came up a few times. The chain is built from TRBV15 and TRBJ1-6; possibly TRBD1 for D (6 bases). V shed 0 bases and J shed 9 bases, with 21 bases lying between them. Germline V lookup: CDR1 LNHNV, CDR2 YYDKDF (reference sequence). This CDR3 has 18 residues. This CDR3 is CATSRDYGGFEGGSPLHF. The CDR3 bases are TGTGCCACCAGCAGAGATTATGGGGGATTTGAGGGGGGTTCACCCCTCCACTTT.

The chain has TRBV29-1 and TRBJ1-1, with 7 bases lining up with TRBD1. Germline V gives CDR1 SQVTM, CDR2 ANQGSEA. This CDR3 is built from 13 residues. V shed 7 bases and J 1 base; nucleotides not matched to a gene: 6. The CDR3, as DNA: TGCAGCGGCATGGGACAGCCGAACACTGAAGCTTTCTTT. As protein: CSGMGQPNTEAFF. Using reference TRBV29-1 and TRBJ1-1 for the parts outside the CDR3, the full variable domain is SAVISQKPSRDICQRGTSLTIQCQVDSQVTMMFWYRQQPGQSLTLIATANQGSEATYESGFVIDKFPISRPNLTFSTLTVSNMSPEDSSIYLCSGMGQPNTEAFFGQGTRLTVV.

V and J are TRBV5-5 and TRBJ1-4; D is possibly TRBD1 (6 bases). The V end lost 1 base, the J end lost 8 bases, and 9 bases lay between the germline ends. Germline V gene data show CDR1 as SGHKS and CDR2 as YYEKEE (reference sequence). The CDR3 is 13 residues long. As DNA, the CDR3 is TGTGCCAGCAGCTTGATAGGGGGAGAAAAACTGTTTTTT. Amino acid sequence: CASSLIGGEKLFF.

This clonotype has a count of ten or more. This chain joins TRBV6-1 and TRBJ2-7; possibly TRBD1 for D (6 bases). Per the germline V gene, CDR1 is MNHNS and CDR2 is SASEGT. The V end was cut by 6 bases, the J end by 3 bases, with 18 bases between. This CDR3 contains 15 residues. For the CDR3, the DNA is TGTGCCAGCAGGCTGACAGGCCAGGGCGTCTACGAGCAGTACTTC. This codes for CASRLTGQGVYEQYF.

The genes are TRBV7-9 and TRBJ1-6; D unresolved. The CDR3 spans 12 residues. The V gene's germline CDR1 is SEHNR and CDR2 FQNEAQ (reference sequence). V lost 5 bases and J lost 10, with 9 bases in between. CDR3 DNA sequence: TGTGCCAGCAGCGAAGGGTACTCACCCCTCCACTTT. It specifies CASSEGYSPLHF.

In its sample, this clonotype was seen many times. The V gene is TRBV28, the J gene TRBJ1-1; no firm D call. Trimming left V 2 bases short and J 6 bases short, with 10 bases between. CDR3 size: 13 residues. The V gene's germline CDR1 is MDHEN and CDR2 SYDVKM. This CDR3 reads CASSLHPHPEAFF. CDR3 in DNA: TGTGCCAGCAGTTTACACCCACATCCTGAAGCTTTCTTT.

This clonotype was seen a handful of times. The rearrangement joins TRBV7-9 to TRBJ1-6, with D tentatively TRBD1 (5 bases). Germline values: CDR1 SEHNR, CDR2 FQNEAQ (reference sequence). CDR3 length equals 15 residues. Trimming cost V 1 base and J 5 bases, with 9 bases left between them. The CDR3, as DNA: TGTGCCAGCAGCTTAGGGCAGGGTCATAATTCACCCCTCCACTTT. This encodes CASSLGQGHNSPLHF.

The table lists this clonotype with many counts. The V call is TRBV11-2, the J call TRBJ1-1, with D possibly being TRBD1 (5 bases). Germline-derived CDR1 and CDR2 are SGHAT and FQNNGV. Trimming took off 3 bases at V and 2 bases at J, with 10 bases between the two ends. This CDR3 is 14 amino acids long. CDR3 bases: TGTGCCAGCAGCTTGACAGACACAAACACTGAAGCTTTCTTT. It yields the protein CASSLTDTNTEAFF.

This clonotype showed up many times. The CDR3 DNA reads as TGTGCCAGCAGCTTAGGGGGGGGGGTTGGCACTGAAGCTTTCTTT. It translates to CASSLGGGVGTEAFF. The gene calls are TRBV7-3 and TRBJ1-1; TRBD1 is a possible D gene (5 bases). Germline values: CDR1 SGHTA, CDR2 FQGTGA. V gave up 2 bases and J gave up 4 bases, with 14 bases separating them. The length of the CDR3 is 15 residues.

This clonotype was seen many times. The V call is TRBV12-3 or TRBV12-4, the J call TRBJ2-1, with D maybe TRBD1 (5 bases). The CDR3 is made up of 13 amino acids. The V end lost 5 bases, the J end lost 10 bases, and 15 bases lay between the germline ends. The CDR3: CASSPQQVWEQFF. CDR3 DNA sequence: TGTGCCAGCAGTCCTCAACAGGTCTGGGAGCAGTTCTTC.

The rearrangement links TRBV20-1 to TRBJ2-3; D unclear. This CDR3 contains 12 residues. V was pared by 2 bases and J by 1 base, with 4 bases between. Germline assignment: CDR1 DFQATT and CDR2 SNEGSKA (reference sequence). CDR3 residues: CSARQGTDTQYF. As DNA, the CDR3 is TGCAGTGCTAGACAGGGCACAGATACGCAGTATTTT.